A selection of T cell receptor beta chains follows, all from one sample in a study of radiation and T cells in renal cell carcinoma. Method: immunoSEQ multiplex PCR; TCRdb's copy keeps in-frame clones and lacks some. The repertoire has roughly 120,000 clones, approximately 78% of them found once; the top ten carry approximately 3%. The sequences come from blood, collected from a patient whose treatment included radiotherapy and nephrectomy. The source is a woman aged 60-75 years with renal cell carcinoma. Both conserved end residues are part of each CDR3. The D gene is left open where the match is weak. Clone size is shown for a subset of rows, as once, few, many or a class of expanded clone.

v_call	clone_size	d_call	j_call	cdr3_aa	cdr3_nt
TRBV5-1	NA	NA	TRBJ1-1	CASSPLGHGNTEAFF	TGCGCCAGCAGCCCCCTAGGGCATGGGAACACTGAAGCTTTCTTT
TRBV13	NA	NA	TRBJ2-4	CASSFGAVAKNIQYF	TGTGCCAGCAGCTTCGGGGCTGTAGCCAAAAACATTCAGTACTTC
TRBV6-1	NA	TRBD1	TRBJ1-2	CASSGDRAGGYTF	TGTGCCAGCAGTGGGGACAGGGCGGGAGGCTACACCTTC
TRBV7-9	NA	NA	TRBJ1-2	CASSLEAGRHYGYTF	TGTGCCAGCAGCTTAGAGGCAGGGCGGCACTATGGCTACACCTTC
TRBV19	NA	TRBD2	TRBJ2-1	CASSMLLPSGGHNEQFF	TGTGCCAGTAGTATGTTGCTGCCTAGCGGGGGCCACAATGAGCAGTTCTTC
TRBV10-3	NA	NA	TRBJ1-3	CAISPVRVSGNTIYF	TGTGCCATCAGCCCGGTGAGGGTCTCTGGAAACACCATATATTTT
TRBV21-1	few	NA	TRBJ1-6	CASSKGGPTLRSYNSPLHF	TGTGCCAGCAGCAAAGGAGGCCCGACCCTCCGCTCCTATAATTCACCCCTCCACTTT
TRBV6-5	once	NA	TRBJ2-6	CATQRDAGANVLTF	TGTGCCACCCAGAGGGACGCTGGGGCCAACGTCCTGACTTTC
TRBV7-2	NA	NA	TRBJ1-4	CASSYGGTSEKLFF	TGTGCCAGCAGCTACGGGGGGACGAGTGAAAAACTGTTTTTT
TRBV15	NA	TRBD2	TRBJ2-1	CATSRGLAGRYNEQFF	TGTGCCACCAGCAGGGGACTAGCGGGAAGATACAATGAGCAGTTCTTC
TRBV7-9	NA	NA	TRBJ2-7	CASSPPPGSEQYF	TGTGCCAGCAGCCCCCCTCCGGGAAGCGAGCAGTACTTC
TRBV30	once	TRBD2	TRBJ2-1	CAWSGREYSEQFF	TGTGCCTGGAGTGGGCGGGAGTACAGTGAGCAGTTCTTC
TRBV28	few	TRBD1	TRBJ1-2	CASSPLTGTYGYTF	TGTGCCAGCAGTCCCTTGACAGGGACCTATGGCTACACCTTC
TRBV30	NA	TRBD2	TRBJ2-5	CAWRLADLETQYF	TGTGCCTGGAGGCTAGCGGATTTAGAGACCCAGTACTTC
TRBV19	few	TRBD1	TRBJ2-2	CASSIKGTGYTGELFF	TGTGCCAGTAGTATAAAAGGGACAGGTTACACCGGGGAGCTGTTTTTT
TRBV7-2	NA	NA	TRBJ2-7	CASSLGRASNEQYF	TGTGCCAGCAGCTTAGGGCGGGCCAGCAACGAGCAGTACTTC